This T cell receptor beta chain came from a study of long-term antiretroviral therapy in people with HIV. The CDR3 is made up of 13 amino acids. Trimming left V 5 bases short and J 1 base short, with 8 bases between. From germline, CDR1 is SGHTS and CDR2 YDEGEE. Sequencing used immunoSEQ v3.0 at survey level. The data were produced by immunoSEQ multiplex PCR, yet TCRdb's version contains in-frame clones alone and is incomplete. The repertoire consists of some 40,000 clones, with roughly 76% occurring once and the leading ten covering over 5%. The sequencing used unsorted PBMCs, collected 1.5 years after starting antiretroviral therapy. This TCR was recovered from a man aged 18-30 years with HIV. The chain couples TRBV5-8 to TRBJ2-3, with D uncertain. The CDR3 bases are TGTGCCAGCAGACGGTCCGGCACAGATACGCAGTATTTT. This encodes CASRRSGTDTQYF.